A selection of T cell receptor beta chains follows, all from one sample in a study of control samples from healthy donors and cancer patients. Measured with immunoSEQ multiplex PCR; TCRdb has only the in-frame clones, and not every one. Found here are about 28,000 clones, 90% to 95% of them singletons; the top ten hold around 12%. The sequencing sample was made of PBMCs. The receptors come from a man aged 50 to 59 with lung cancer. CDR3s include the opening cysteine and the closing phenylalanine or tryptophan. A D gene is named only where the DNA matches it firmly. Expanded clones get a size class; other rows say once, few or many, or leave the size out.

DNA,CDR3,V,size,D,J
TGTGCCAGCAGCGGACTAGCGGGCGTCTCCTACGAGCAGTACTTC,CASSGLAGVSYEQYF,TRBV11-1,-,TRBD2,TRBJ2-7
TGCAGTATCCCGTGGAACACTGAAGCTTTCTTT,CSIPWNTEAFF,TRBV20-1,few,-,TRBJ1-1
TGTGCCAGCAGCGTAGGCTTGGGTAGCGGGGCGGGGGAGGCCAATGAGCAGTTCTTC,CASSVGLGSGAGEANEQFF,TRBV9,few,TRBD2,TRBJ2-1
TGTGCCAGCGGCCCCCCCGGGGCGAATGAGCAGTTCTTC,CASGPPGANEQFF,TRBV6-4,-,-,TRBJ2-1
TGTGCCAGCAGCTTACCATCAACAGGGGGCAATGGCTACACCTTC,CASSLPSTGGNGYTF,TRBV7-2,-,TRBD1,TRBJ1-2
TGTGCCAGCAGCGAAGGGACGCCTGACTATGGCTACACCTTC,CASSEGTPDYGYTF,TRBV7-2,-,-,TRBJ1-2
TGTGCCAGCAGTGATTCTAGCGGGGGGAACTCCTACAATGAGCAGTTCTTC,CASSDSSGGNSYNEQFF,TRBV6-4,once,TRBD2,TRBJ2-1
TGTGCCAGCAGCTCAGACAGCCCGCGAACAGATACGCAGTATTTT,CASSSDSPRTDTQYF,TRBV7-2,-,-,TRBJ2-3
TGTGCCAGCAGTACCCCGACCCGTCACGGTACGCAGTATTTT,CASSTPTRHGTQYF,TRBV28,-,-,TRBJ2-3
TGTGCCAGCAGCGTGCAGTCCCTCTCGGAGACCCAGTACTTC,CASSVQSLSETQYF,TRBV9,-,-,TRBJ2-5
TGTGCCAGCTCACCTCGACAGGGGCCTAACACCGGGGAGCTGTTTTTT,CASSPRQGPNTGELFF,TRBV18,-,TRBD1,TRBJ2-2
TGTGCCAGCACCCTTTCCGGGACAGGGGCCGGGGAGCTGTTTTTT,CASTLSGTGAGELFF,TRBV6-5,-,TRBD1,TRBJ2-2
TGTGCCAGCAGCGCGCAGAACAGGGATACGCAGTATTTT,CASSAQNRDTQYF,TRBV7-2,-,-,TRBJ2-3
TGCGCCAGCAGCTTGATCGTGGGCGGTGAGACTGAAGCTTTCTTT,CASSLIVGGETEAFF,TRBV5-1,-,-,TRBJ1-1
TGTGCCAGCTCATATCGGGGGATGAACACTGAAGCTTTCTTT,CASSYRGMNTEAFF,TRBV19,-,-,TRBJ1-1